This is a list of T cell receptor beta chains from one sample in a study of T cell repertoires in cytomegalovirus infection. Via MiXCR, TCRdb re-called the reads, giving one row per CDR3 protein. The sample consists of more than 85,000 distinct CDR3 sequences, 20% to 30% of them appearing once. Sequencing was carried out using CD8+ T cells from PBMCs. The source is a human donor in good health (CMV status not recorded). Some clones in this sample may be carry-over from other donors' samples. Both conserved end residues are part of each CDR3. D genes are given only for firm matches. Clone size, where shown, is once, few, many, or a class for clones that have expanded.

length	size	V	J	D	CDR3	DNA
18	few	TRBV11-2	TRBJ2-3	TRBD2	CASSFGPYSGGVSDTQYF	TGTGCCAGCAGCTTTGGGCCCTATAGCGGGGGGGTGTCAGATACGCAGTATTTT
14	few	TRBV28	TRBJ1-5	NA	CASSLGDPNQPQHF	TGTGCCAGCAGTTTGGGGGACCCTAATCAGCCCCAGCATTTT
13	few	TRBV30	TRBJ2-3	NA	CAWTRTKGDTQYF	TGTGCCTGGACACGAACCAAAGGAGATACGCAGTATTTT
16	NA	TRBV7-2	TRBJ2-3	TRBD2	CASSPGTSGYTDTQYF	TGTGCCAGCAGCCCGGGGACTAGCGGGTACACAGATACGCAGTATTTT
13	few	TRBV7-9	TRBJ2-1	NA	CASAPTSSNEQFF	TGTGCCAGTGCCCCGACTAGTTCCAATGAGCAGTTCTTC
17	few	TRBV12-5	TRBJ2-2	NA	CASGLNPEDPGTGELFF	TGTGCTAGTGGTTTAAATCCCGAGGACCCGGGGACCGGGGAGCTGTTTTTT
18	many	TRBV7-9	TRBJ2-2	NA	CATRVWGGARPNTGELFF	TGTGCCACCCGGGTATGGGGGGGCGCCCGACCGAACACCGGGGAGCTGTTTTTT
15	few	TRBV20-1	TRBJ1-6	NA	CSAQSTIKTNSPLHF	TGCAGTGCTCAAAGCACAATTAAGACTAATTCACCCCTCCACTTT
17	few	TRBV27	TRBJ1-1	TRBD1	CASSFGFRSGGNTEAFF	TGTGCCAGCAGTTTTGGTTTTAGGTCAGGGGGAAACACTGAAGCTTTCTTT
13	few	TRBV11-2	TRBJ2-7	NA	CASSPTGNYEQYF	TGTGCCAGCAGCCCCACAGGGAACTACGAGCAGTACTTC
13	many	TRBV5-6	TRBJ1-6	NA	CASSSIIGSPLHF	TGTGCCAGCAGCTCGATAATAGGTTCACCCCTCCACTTT
15	many	TRBV7-9	TRBJ2-7	TRBD1	CASSSGQGDVNEQYF	TGTGCCAGCAGCTCGGGACAGGGGGACGTCAACGAGCAGTACTTC